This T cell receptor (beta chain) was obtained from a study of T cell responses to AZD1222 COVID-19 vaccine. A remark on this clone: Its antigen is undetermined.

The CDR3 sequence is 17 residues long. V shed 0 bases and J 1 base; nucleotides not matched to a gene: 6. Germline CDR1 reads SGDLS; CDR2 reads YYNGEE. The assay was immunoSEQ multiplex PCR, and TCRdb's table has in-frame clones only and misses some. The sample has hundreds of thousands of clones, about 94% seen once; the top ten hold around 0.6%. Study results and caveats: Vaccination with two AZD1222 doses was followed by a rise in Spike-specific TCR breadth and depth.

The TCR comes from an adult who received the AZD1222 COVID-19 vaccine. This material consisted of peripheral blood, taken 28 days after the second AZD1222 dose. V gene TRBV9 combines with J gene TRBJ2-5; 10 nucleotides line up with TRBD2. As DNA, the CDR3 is TGTGCCAGCAGCGTAGGTTGGCTAGCGGGGGCCCAAGAGACCCAGTACTTC. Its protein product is CASSVGWLAGAQETQYF.